These 12 T cell receptor beta chains share one sample of origin, sequenced in a study of cytomegalovirus exposure and HLA in healthy donors (TCRdb year 2017). Libraries were built with the immunoSEQ multiplex PCR assay. The multiplex PCR relied on a mix of 60 forward primers for TCR Vbeta segments and 13 reverse primers for TCR Jbeta segments. The table comes from immuneACCESS by way of TCRdb, which keeps in-frame sequences with V and J called. Part of the clones is missing from these tables; in studies checked, under half for an unresolved V gene and the rest for unknown reasons. The sample has around 140,000 clones on record, more than 70% of them singletons. The ten largest account for roughly 1.1% of the sample. The sequencing input was PBMCs. These receptors came from a male donor in good health and CMV-seronegative.

This clone was recorded only once. This chain links TRBV2 with TRBJ2-3; 7 bases fit TRBD2. The CDR3 is made up of 16 amino acids. The V gene's germline CDR1 is SNHLY and CDR2 FYNNEI. J lost 3 bases, V lost 6 bases, and 12 bases had no gene match. The CDR3 DNA follows: TGTGCCAGCAGCGCTAGCGCCCCGGGGGGAACAGATACGCAGTATTTT. Translating it yields CASSASAPGGTDTQYF.

This clone was recorded only once. CDR3 loop: CASTIDRATGELFF. Here the CDR3 DNA reads TGTGCCAGCACCATAGACAGGGCCACGGGGGAGCTGTTTTTT. The gene calls are TRBV6-5 and TRBJ2-2, with TRBD1 matching over 7 bases. Germline V gene sequence: CDR1 MNHEY, CDR2 SVGAGI. With V trimmed by 7 bases and J by 8 bases, 10 bases remained unmatched. The CDR3 has 14 amino acids.

The chain couples TRBV29-1 to TRBJ1-1; tentatively, D is TRBD1 (6 bases). Trimming shortened V by 7 bases and J by 3 bases, and 15 bases separated the two germline ends. Germline CDR1 reads SQVTM; CDR2 reads ANQGSEA. The CDR3 covers 13 residues. CDR3: CSASGESHTEAFF. The CDR3 DNA is TGCAGCGCCTCAGGGGAGAGCCACACTGAAGCTTTCTTT.

Written as DNA, the CDR3 is TGTGCCAGCAGCCCTCACCCCGGTGTGGGCGGGGGTTCTAGCACAGATACGCAGTATTTT. Residues: CASSPHPGVGGGSSTDTQYF. The J gene is TRBJ2-3, the V gene TRBV4-2; 7 nucleotides align to TRBD2. The ends lost 4 bases at V and 0 bases at J; junction bases unmatched: 19. The CDR3 runs 20 residues. Per germline, CDR1 LGHNA and CDR2 YNFKEQ.

V and J are TRBV19 and TRBJ1-3; no clear D. V was pared by 7 bases and J by 0 bases, with 10 bases between. The V gene's germline CDR1 is LNHDA and CDR2 SQIVND (reference sequence). This CDR3 comprises 14 residues. The CDR3 is CASTRMSSGNTIYF. CDR3 nucleotide sequence: TGTGCCAGTACTAGGATGAGCTCTGGAAACACCATATATTTT.

The CDR3 here is CASSLTLAGGTDTQYF. The CDR3 DNA reads as TGTGCCAGCAGCTTAACTCTAGCGGGGGGCACAGATACGCAGTATTTT. The rearrangement uses TRBV7-2 and TRBJ2-3; 10 bases agree with TRBD2. Unmatched junction bases numbered 3, after V lost 2 bases and J lost 1 base. In germline, CDR1 is SGHTA, CDR2 FQGNSA. The CDR3 has 16 residues.

This CDR3 reads CASSVTGYSNQPQHF. DNA for the CDR3: TGTGCCAGCAGCGTGACAGGATATAGCAATCAGCCCCAGCATTTT. The chain carries TRBV9 and TRBJ1-5, with a tentative D call TRBD1 (6 bases). The V end was cut by 2 bases, the J end by 0 bases, with 9 bases between. The CDR3 is 15 residues long. Germline CDR1 is SGDLS and CDR2 is YYNGEE.

V usage is TRBV7-9 and J usage is TRBJ2-5, with 14 bases that match TRBD2. This CDR3 is built from 16 residues. Germline V lookup: CDR1 SEHNR, CDR2 FQNEAQ (reference sequence). V shed 5 bases and J 3 bases; nucleotides not matched to a gene: 5. This CDR3 reads CASSGQTSGGEETQYF. CDR3 sequence (DNA): TGTGCCAGCAGCGGCCAGACTAGCGGGGGGGAAGAGACCCAGTACTTC.

This chain connects TRBV19 to TRBJ2-7; 8 nucleotides match TRBD2. The CDR3 extends over 15 amino acids. CDR1 LNHDA and CDR2 SQIVND come from the germline V gene (reference sequence). Germline trimming cut 5 bases from V and 4 bases from J; bases unmatched to any gene: 10. In DNA form, the CDR3 reads TGTGCCAGTAGTCGGGCGGGGGGCCCCAGATACGAGCAGTACTTC. It translates to CASSRAGGPRYEQYF.

The chain uses TRBV4-1 and TRBJ2-1; possible D gene TRBD2, 7 bases. The germline V gene has CDR1 MGHRA and CDR2 YSYEKL. The CDR3 contains 18 residues. V was cut by 0 bases and J by 3 bases, with 18 bases left in between. The CDR3 here is CASSQDRGGRRHYNEQFF. CDR3 bases: TGCGCCAGCAGCCAAGATAGGGGGGGGCGGAGACACTACAATGAGCAGTTCTTC.

This chain links TRBV19 with TRBJ1-2; the D gene is possibly TRBD1 (5 bases). The V and J ends lost 3 bases and 6 bases respectively, with 14 bases between them. From germline, CDR1 is LNHDA and CDR2 SQIVND (reference sequence). The CDR3 sequence is 14 residues long. CDR3 DNA: TGTGCCAGTAGTATGGTCTCAGGGTTCAATGGCTACACCTTC. It encodes CASSMVSGFNGYTF.

The gene calls are TRBV5-1 and TRBJ2-1; TRBD2 agrees at 10 bases. Trimming at V came to 4 bases and at J to 2 bases, leaving 9 bases not matched to a gene. The CDR3 has 17 amino acids. CDR1 and CDR2 (germline): SGHRS, YFSETQ. CDR3 coding DNA: TGCGCCAGCAGCCCCGATAGCGGGGGGAACACCTACAATGAGCAGTTCTTC. Amino acids: CASSPDSGGNTYNEQFF.